These 16 T cell receptor beta chains originate from one sample sequenced in a study of T cells in Graves' hyperthyroidism and ophthalmopathy. Amplified TCR beta CDR3 regions came from RNA transcripts. A first-round RT-PCR of the TCR CDR3 used the HTBI primer set. TCRdb used MiXCR to reprocess the multiplex PCR reads, holding one entry per CDR3 protein. The sample lists hundreds of thousands of distinct CDR3 sequences, roughly 15% occurring once. Sequenced input: blood. The receptors derive from a woman between 50 and 59 years old with Graves' ophthalmopathy.

This clonotype was counted ten times or more. This sequence joins TRBV15 and TRBJ2-2, with D perhaps matching TRBD2 (5 bases). The V gene's germline CDR1 is LNHNV and CDR2 YYDKDF (reference sequence). This CDR3 comprises 15 residues. Deletions cut 3 bases from V and 7 bases from J, with 15 bases between. The chain's CDR3 is CATSRGMSGHGELFF. CDR3 DNA: TGTGCCACCAGCAGGGGAATGAGCGGTCACGGGGAGCTGTTTTTT.

About this clonotype itself: Being one base from a much bigger clone, this may be a read error. The chain recombines TRBV4-1 with TRBJ2-7; weak D call: TRBD2 (5 bases). Trimming stripped 1 base from V and 6 bases from J, with 16 bases between. Germline V gives CDR1 MGHRA, CDR2 YSYEKL. CDR3 length: 15 residues. The CDR3 nucleotides read TGCGCCAGCAGCCAAGGGGAGCGCGCAACCTGCGAGCAGTACTTC. Its protein is CASSQGERATCEQYF.

The sample holds many counts of this clonotype. The genes are TRBV30 and TRBJ1-1; TRBD1 matches 8 bases. Germline lookup yields CDR1 GTSNPN and CDR2 SVGIG (reference sequence). V lost 2 bases to trimming and J lost 5 bases; unmatched junction nucleotides: 7. The CDR3 is made up of 14 amino acids. CDR3 in amino acids: CAWSLTGGRTEAFF. The CDR3 DNA reads as TGTGCCTGGAGTTTAACAGGGGGTCGGACTGAAGCTTTCTTT.

There are many counts of this clonotype. V gene TRBV30 combines with J gene TRBJ2-7; D not resolved. The germline gives CDR1 GTSNPN, CDR2 SVGIG (reference sequence). The CDR3 runs 12 residues. V lost 0 bases, J lost 4 bases, and 7 bases lay in between. The CDR3 loop is CAWSVLVYEQYF. The CDR3 bases are TGTGCCTGGAGTGTTCTGGTGTACGAGCAGTACTTC.

The sample holds many counts of this clonotype. V usage is TRBV18 and J usage is TRBJ2-1; 9 bases are shared with TRBD2. Germline V gene sequence: CDR1 KGHSH, CDR2 LQKENI. This CDR3 is built from 15 residues. V shed 0 bases, J shed 8 bases, and the junction held 5 bases outside the gene matches. CDR3 bases: TGTGCCAGCTCACCACCGAGCGGGAGGATGGATGAGCAGTTCTTC. The encoded protein is CASSPPSGRMDEQFF.

This clonotype appeared a few times. The J gene is TRBJ2-7, the V gene TRBV9, with 13 bases identical to TRBD2. The V gene end was trimmed by 5 bases and the J gene end by 4 bases; junction bases not matched to a gene: 3. The CDR3 consists of 14 residues. CDR1 is SGDLS, CDR2 YYNGEE, per germline. CDR3 DNA sequence: TGTGCCAGCAGTAAGGGACTAGCGGGGTACGAGCAGTACTTC. It yields the protein CASSKGLAGYEQYF.

Ten or more counts support this clonotype. The chain is built from TRBV7-2 and TRBJ2-7; TRBD2 might be the D (5 bases). Trimming left V 3 bases short and J 9 bases short, with 18 bases between. The CDR3 is 14 residues long. Germline CDR1 reads SGHTA; CDR2 reads FQGNSA. CDR3 protein: CASSLVPIGSGQYF. The DNA of the CDR3 is TGTGCCAGCAGCTTGGTCCCGATAGGGAGTGGGCAGTACTTC.

This clonotype came up a few times. This chain connects TRBV10-3 to TRBJ2-7; 11 bases line up with TRBD2. The CDR3 has 15 residues. Germline CDR1 ENHRY, CDR2 SYGVKD. V gave up 2 bases and J gave up 5 bases; unmatched junction bases: 5. CDR3 sequence (DNA): TGTGCCATCAGTGAGGTAGCGGGAGGGCCTCACGAGCAGTACTTC. It translates to CAISEVAGGPHEQYF.

This clonotype was seen many times. The chain is built from TRBV11-2 and TRBJ2-4; TRBD2 might be the D (6 bases). This CDR3 comprises 15 residues. V was trimmed by 4 bases and J by 0 bases, leaving 10 bases between them. Germline assignment: CDR1 SGHAT and CDR2 FQNNGV. CDR3 nucleotide sequence: TGTGCCAGCAGCTCGATAGCGGTAGCCAAAAACATTCAGTACTTC. It encodes CASSSIAVAKNIQYF.

This clonotype was found many times. CDR3 DNA: TGCAGTGCTAGAGTACCCGGGACACCCGCCTACGAGCAGTACTTC. Translating it yields CSARVPGTPAYEQYF. J is TRBJ2-7 and V is TRBV20-1; D possibly corresponds to TRBD1 (6 bases). Germline CDR1 is DFQATT and CDR2 is SNEGSKA (reference sequence). The germline V and J ends were trimmed by 1 base and 2 bases, with 15 bases remaining between them. The CDR3 spans 15 residues.

There are a few counts of this clonotype. This sequence joins TRBV13 and TRBJ1-3; D is unresolved. Trimming removed 5 bases at V and 1 base at J, with 15 bases between. Germline assignment: CDR1 PRHDT and CDR2 FYEKMQ (reference sequence). The CDR3 contains 16 residues. This CDR3 reads CASSAPAQKSGNTIYF. CDR3 in DNA: TGTGCCAGCAGCGCACCCGCACAGAAGTCTGGAAACACCATATATTTT.

This clonotype has a count of ten or more. The CDR3 here is CASSLDAGKGNYGYTF. The CDR3 nucleotides are TGTGCCAGCAGCTTGGACGCAGGGAAGGGAAACTATGGCTACACCTTC. V and J are TRBV7-9 and TRBJ1-2, with a possible D match to TRBD1 (5 bases). Germline CDR1 SEHNR, CDR2 FQNEAQ (reference sequence). V was pared by 3 bases and J by 2 bases, with 16 bases between. The CDR3 totals 16 residues.

This clonotype occurred many times. The chain links TRBV12-3 or TRBV12-4 to TRBJ1-4; D might be TRBD1 (6 bases). V dropped 6 bases and J dropped 0 bases, with 20 bases sitting between them. The CDR3 is made up of 18 amino acids. CDR3 coding DNA: TGTGCCAGCAGAGCCGGGGACACGCGAGGGACAACTAATGAAAAACTGTTTTTT. This sequence encodes CASRAGDTRGTTNEKLFF.

In this sample, this clonotype turned up a few times. The chain is built from TRBV29-1 and TRBJ1-3; D is unclear. The V end was cut by 7 bases, the J end by 0 bases, with 16 bases between. CDR1 and CDR2 (germline): SQVTM, ANQGSEA. This CDR3 has 15 residues. The CDR3 coding sequence is TGCAGCGCCTTAGTTCTGGTCGACTCTGGAAACACCATATATTTT. Encoded protein: CSALVLVDSGNTIYF.

Note on this clonotype: A read error may explain this, as a much larger clone is one base away. J is TRBJ2-2 and V is TRBV6-1; the D is unclear. CDR1 MNHNS and CDR2 SASEGT come from the germline V gene. There are 14 residues in the CDR3. This CDR3 reads CSSSPIRRTGELFF. CDR3 in DNA: TGTTCCAGCAGCCCAATACGACGGACCGGGGAGCTGTTTTTT.

There are a few counts of this clonotype. The chain uses TRBV29-1 and TRBJ2-3; D perhaps matches TRBD2 (6 bases). Deletions cut 3 bases from V and 2 bases from J, with 12 bases between. The germline gives CDR1 SQVTM, CDR2 ANQGSEA. The CDR3 extends over 14 amino acids. For the CDR3, the DNA is TGCAGCGTTGAGTCCCGGACTAACACAGATACGCAGTATTTT. Translation gives CSVESRTNTDTQYF.